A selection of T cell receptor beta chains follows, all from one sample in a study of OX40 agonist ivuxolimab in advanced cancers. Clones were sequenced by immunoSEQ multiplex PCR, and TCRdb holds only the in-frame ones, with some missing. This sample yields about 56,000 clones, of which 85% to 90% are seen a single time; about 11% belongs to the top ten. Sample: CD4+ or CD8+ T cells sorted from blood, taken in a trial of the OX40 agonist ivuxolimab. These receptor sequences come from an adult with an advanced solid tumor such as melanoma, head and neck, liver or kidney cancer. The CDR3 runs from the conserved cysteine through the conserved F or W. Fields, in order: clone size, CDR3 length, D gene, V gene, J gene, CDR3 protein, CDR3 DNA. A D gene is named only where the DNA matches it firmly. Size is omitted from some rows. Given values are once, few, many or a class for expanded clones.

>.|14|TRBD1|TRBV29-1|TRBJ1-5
CSASDRGTFEPQHF
TGCAGCGCCTCGGACAGGGGAACTTTTGAGCCCCAGCATTTT
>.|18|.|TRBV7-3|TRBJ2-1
CASSSPEGQRVKGNEQFF
TGTGCCAGCAGCTCCCCGGAGGGCCAGCGGGTTAAAGGAAATGAGCAGTTCTTC
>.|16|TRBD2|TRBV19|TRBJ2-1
CASSIPLGGGAFEQFF
TGTGCCAGTAGTATACCCCTCGGCGGGGGGGCCTTTGAGCAGTTCTTC
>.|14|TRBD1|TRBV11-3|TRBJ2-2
CASSFTGGAGELFF
TGTGCCAGCAGCTTTACAGGGGGCGCCGGGGAGCTGTTTTTT
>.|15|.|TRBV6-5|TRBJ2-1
CASSLGRAVGDEQFF
TGTGCCAGCAGTTTGGGCCGGGCCGTGGGCGATGAGCAGTTCTTC
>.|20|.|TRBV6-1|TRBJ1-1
CASSEARSAWGAGQNTEAFF
TGTGCCAGCAGTGAAGCGCGTTCCGCGTGGGGGGCCGGCCAAAACACTGAAGCTTTCTTT
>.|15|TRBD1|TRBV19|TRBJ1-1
CASSGTGDGDTEAFF
TGTGCCAGTAGTGGGACAGGGGACGGGGACACTGAAGCTTTCTTT
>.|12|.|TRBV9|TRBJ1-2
CASSAPPGHRTF
TGTGCCAGCAGCGCTCCCCCCGGACATCGGACCTTC
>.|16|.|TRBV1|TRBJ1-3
CTSSLDRVVSGNTIYF
TGCACCAGCAGCCTGGACAGGGTCGTCTCTGGAAACACCATATATTTT
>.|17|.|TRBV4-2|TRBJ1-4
CASSQDGTRATNEKLFF
TGTGCCAGCAGCCAAGACGGGACACGAGCAACTAATGAAAAACTGTTTTTT
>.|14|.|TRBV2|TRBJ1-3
CASSSRLTGNTIYF
TGTGCCAGCAGTTCCAGGCTCACTGGAAACACCATATATTTT
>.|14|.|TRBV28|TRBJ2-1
CASSPRWVYNEQFF
TGTGCCAGCAGTCCCCGATGGGTTTATAATGAGCAGTTCTTC
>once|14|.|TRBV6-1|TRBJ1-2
CASGEAGGLYGYTF
TGTGCCAGCGGGGAGGCTGGGGGGCTCTATGGCTACACCTTC
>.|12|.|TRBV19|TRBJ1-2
CASSKLRDNPTF
TGTGCCAGTAGTAAACTACGGGACAACCCCACCTTC